This TCR beta chain originates from a study of OX40 agonist ivuxolimab in advanced cancers. Study-wide background: Each dose-escalation patient presented with hepatocellular carcinoma, melanoma, renal cell or head and neck cancer.

Repertoires were generated with immunoSEQ multiplex PCR, while TCRdb's copy carries only in-frame clones and drops some. The sample yields 60,000 to 65,000 clones, 80% to 95% seen once. The CDR3 contains 15 residues. Germline lookup yields CDR1 LNHDA and CDR2 SQIVND (reference sequence). The V gene end was trimmed by 5 bases and the J gene end by 6 bases; junction bases not matched to a gene: 11. The material sequenced was CD4+ or CD8+ T cells sorted from blood, taken in a trial of the OX40 agonist ivuxolimab. This chain uses TRBV19 with TRBJ2-7; 9 bases are a match to TRBD2. This TCR derives from an adult with an advanced solid tumor such as melanoma, head and neck, liver or kidney cancer. The chain's CDR3 is CASSGSGSLGREQYF. The CDR3 DNA reads as TGTGCCAGTAGTGGTAGCGGGAGTTTGGGTCGCGAGCAGTACTTC.